This TCR beta chain was observed in a study of cytomegalovirus exposure and HLA in healthy donors. General study points: Three of the chains that were CMV-associated were confirmed in vitro to be specific for CMV antigens.

As for this clone: The antigen is unknown.

The primer mix had 60 Vbeta and 13 Jbeta primers. Profiling relied on immunoSEQ multiplex PCR, and the TCRdb table lists in-frame clones only, not all of them. The table includes over 100,000 clones, 75% to 85% detected once. The CDR3 extends over 16 amino acids. The gene calls are TRBV21-1 and TRBJ1-3; TRBD1 is the table's D call, not checked against the DNA. TRBV21-1 is shown as a pseudogene. The source of this sequence is a woman aged 50 to 60 in good health and CMV-seropositive. Sequenced sample: PBMCs. The DNA for the CDR3 is TGTGCCAGCAGCAAAGGAGTGGCAGGCGCTGGAAACACCATATATTTT. The encoded protein is CASSKGVAGAGNTIYF.